This T cell receptor beta chain was recorded in a study of blood T cell repertoires in COVID-19. Study in general: The United States, Italy and Spain provided the acute and convalescent COVID-19 samples. PBMCs, B-cell-depleted T cells, or T cells provided the cDNA or gDNA that made up the material.

Source study methods: Reference gene primer amplification gave estimated nucleated cell counts. Generated by immunoSEQ multiplex PCR, the TCRdb table keeps only in-frame clones and is missing some. V and J calls and clone size are copied from that table; D and trimming were computed from the DNA. The sample shows around 110,000 clones, roughly 89% of them seen only once. V dropped 3 bases and J dropped 2 bases, with 15 bases sitting between them. Germline-derived CDR1 and CDR2 are DFQATT and SNEGSKA (reference sequence). CDR3 size: 15 residues. This TCR was recovered from a man aged 35-49 years with acute or convalescent COVID-19. V gene TRBV20-1 combines with J gene TRBJ2-3, with D possibly being TRBD1 (6 bases). The specimen was peripheral blood. The CDR3 loop reads CSASRTARSTDTQYF. In DNA form, the CDR3 reads TGCAGTGCTAGTAGGACAGCCCGTTCCACAGATACGCAGTATTTT.